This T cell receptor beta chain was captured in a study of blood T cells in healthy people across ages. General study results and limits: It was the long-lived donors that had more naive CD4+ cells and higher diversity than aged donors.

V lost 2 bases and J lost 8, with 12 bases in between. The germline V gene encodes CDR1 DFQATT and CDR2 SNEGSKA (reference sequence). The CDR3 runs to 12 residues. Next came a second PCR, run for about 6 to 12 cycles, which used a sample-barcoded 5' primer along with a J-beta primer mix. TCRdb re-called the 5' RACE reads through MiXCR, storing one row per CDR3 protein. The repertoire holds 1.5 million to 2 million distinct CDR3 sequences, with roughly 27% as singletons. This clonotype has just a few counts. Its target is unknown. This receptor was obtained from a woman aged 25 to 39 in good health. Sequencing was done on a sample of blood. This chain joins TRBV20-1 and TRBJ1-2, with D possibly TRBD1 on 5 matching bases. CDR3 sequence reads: CSARRDLGGYTF. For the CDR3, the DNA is TGCAGTGCTAGAAGGGACCTGGGGGGCTACACCTTC.